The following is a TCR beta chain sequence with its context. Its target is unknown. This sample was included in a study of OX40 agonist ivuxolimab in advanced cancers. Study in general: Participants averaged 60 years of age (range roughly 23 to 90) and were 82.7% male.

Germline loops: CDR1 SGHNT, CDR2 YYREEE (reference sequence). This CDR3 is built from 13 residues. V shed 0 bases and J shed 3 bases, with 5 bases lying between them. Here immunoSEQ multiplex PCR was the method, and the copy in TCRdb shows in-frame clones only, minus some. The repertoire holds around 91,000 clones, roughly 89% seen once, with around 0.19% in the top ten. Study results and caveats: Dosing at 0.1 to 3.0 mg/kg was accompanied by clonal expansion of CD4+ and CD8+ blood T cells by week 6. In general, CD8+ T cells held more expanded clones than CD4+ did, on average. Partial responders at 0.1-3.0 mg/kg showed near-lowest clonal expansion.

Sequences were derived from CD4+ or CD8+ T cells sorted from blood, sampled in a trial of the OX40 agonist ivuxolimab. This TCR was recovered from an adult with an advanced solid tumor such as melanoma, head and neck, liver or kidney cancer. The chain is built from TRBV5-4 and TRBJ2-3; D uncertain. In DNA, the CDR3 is TGTGCCAGCAGCTTGGACGTTACAGATACGCAGTATTTT. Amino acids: CASSLDVTDTQYF.